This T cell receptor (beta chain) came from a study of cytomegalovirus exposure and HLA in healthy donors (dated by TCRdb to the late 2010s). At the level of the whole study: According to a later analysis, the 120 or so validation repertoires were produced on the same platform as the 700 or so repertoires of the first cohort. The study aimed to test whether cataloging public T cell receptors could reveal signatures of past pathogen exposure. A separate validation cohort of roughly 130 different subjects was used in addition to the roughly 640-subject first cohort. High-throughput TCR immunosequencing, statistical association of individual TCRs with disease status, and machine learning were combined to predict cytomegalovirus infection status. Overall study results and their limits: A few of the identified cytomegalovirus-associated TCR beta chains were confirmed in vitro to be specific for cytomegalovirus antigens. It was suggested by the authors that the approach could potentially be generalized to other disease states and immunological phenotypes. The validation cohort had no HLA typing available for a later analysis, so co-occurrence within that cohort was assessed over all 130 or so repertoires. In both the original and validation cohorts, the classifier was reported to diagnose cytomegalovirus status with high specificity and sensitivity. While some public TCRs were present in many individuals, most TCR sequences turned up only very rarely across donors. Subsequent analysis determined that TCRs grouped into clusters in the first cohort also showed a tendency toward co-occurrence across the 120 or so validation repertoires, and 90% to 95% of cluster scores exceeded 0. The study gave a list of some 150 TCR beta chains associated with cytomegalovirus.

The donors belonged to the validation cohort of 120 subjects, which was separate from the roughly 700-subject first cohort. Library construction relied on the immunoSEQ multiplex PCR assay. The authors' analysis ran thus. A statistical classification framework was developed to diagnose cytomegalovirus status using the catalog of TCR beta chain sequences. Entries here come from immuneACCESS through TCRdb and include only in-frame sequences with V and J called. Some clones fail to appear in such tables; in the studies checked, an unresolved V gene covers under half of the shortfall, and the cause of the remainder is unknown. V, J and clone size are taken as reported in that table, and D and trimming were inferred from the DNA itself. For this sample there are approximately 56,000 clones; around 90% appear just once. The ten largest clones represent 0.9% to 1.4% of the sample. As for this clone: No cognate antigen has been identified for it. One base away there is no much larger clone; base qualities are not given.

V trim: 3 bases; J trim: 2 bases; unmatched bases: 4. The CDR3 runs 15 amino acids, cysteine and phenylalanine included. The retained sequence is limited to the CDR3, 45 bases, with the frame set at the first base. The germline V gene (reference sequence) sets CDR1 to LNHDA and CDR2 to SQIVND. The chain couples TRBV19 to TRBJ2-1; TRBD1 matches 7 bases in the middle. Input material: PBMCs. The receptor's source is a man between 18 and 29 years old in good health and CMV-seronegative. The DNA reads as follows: TGTGCCAGTAGTATTGGACAGGTACCCTACAATGAGCAGTTCTTC. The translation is CASSIGQVPYNEQFF.